Below are 27 T cell receptor beta chains sequenced from a single sample in a study of cytomegalovirus exposure and HLA in healthy donors. The data were produced by immunoSEQ multiplex PCR, yet TCRdb's version contains in-frame clones alone and is incomplete. Of around 100,000 clones listed, 85% are singletons. Source material: PBMCs. Every receptor here comes from a man younger than 35 in good health and CMV-seropositive.

This sequence joins TRBV9 and TRBJ2-7; 8 bases match TRBD1. The germline V gene has CDR1 SGDLS and CDR2 YYNGEE. The CDR3 covers 12 residues. The junction had 0 bases not matched to a gene; V was cut back by 3 bases and J by 4 bases. DNA of the CDR3: TGTGCCAGCAGCGGGACAGGGTACGAGCAGTACTTC. Its protein product is CASSGTGYEQYF.

The chain has TRBV28 and TRBJ1-5, with D possibly matching TRBD1 (6 bases). Trimming pared 1 base from V and 6 bases from J, leaving 13 bases between. This CDR3 spans 15 amino acids. CDR1 is MDHEN, CDR2 SYDVKM, per germline. Here the CDR3 reads CASSLSGEWGQPQHF. The CDR3 coding sequence is TGTGCCAGCAGTTTATCAGGGGAGTGGGGTCAGCCCCAGCATTTT.

V gene TRBV4-2 combines with J gene TRBJ2-1, with 7 bases lining up with TRBD2. Germline CDR1 reads LGHNA; CDR2 reads YNFKEQ. J gave up 8 bases and V 1 base, and 14 bases lay outside the gene matches. CDR3 size: 17 residues. CDR3 protein: CASSQVNGGSRLYEQFF. For the CDR3, the DNA is TGTGCCAGCAGCCAAGTCAATGGCGGGAGCAGACTATATGAGCAGTTCTTC.

The chain recombines TRBV4-1 with TRBJ2-1; 9 nucleotides align to TRBD2. Per the germline V gene, CDR1 is MGHRA and CDR2 is YSYEKL. This CDR3 contains 17 residues. The J segment lost 9 bases and the V segment lost 3 bases, leaving 15 bases of the junction unmatched. The CDR3 DNA reads as TGCGCCAGCAGCCAGAAAGAGAGGCGGGAGGGCGTCTCTGAGCAGTTCTTC. Residues: CASSQKERREGVSEQFF.

The chain recombines TRBV27 with TRBJ2-5, with TRBD2 matching over 10 bases. Germline values: CDR1 MNHEY, CDR2 SMNVEV (reference sequence). The CDR3 covers 14 residues. V lost 6 bases, J lost 5 bases, and 6 bases stayed unmatched. The DNA of the CDR3 is TGTGCCAGCAGGCTAGCGGGAGTATACGAGACCCAGTACTTC. Residues: CASRLAGVYETQYF.

The rearrangement uses TRBV28 and TRBJ1-4; the match to TRBD1 covers 7 bases. V was clipped by 6 bases and J by 8 bases; unmatched bases: 6. Germline-derived CDR1 and CDR2 are MDHEN and SYDVKM. The CDR3 runs 13 residues. The chain's CDR3 is CASSRTGVEKLFF. In DNA form, the CDR3 reads TGTGCCAGCAGCCGCACAGGGGTGGAAAAACTGTTTTTT.

V usage is TRBV28 and J usage is TRBJ2-7; the match to TRBD1 covers 8 bases. V lost 3 bases and J lost 3; bases outside the gene matches: 7. Germline CDR1 is MDHEN and CDR2 is SYDVKM. The CDR3 consists of 15 residues. The DNA of the CDR3 is TGTGCCAGCAGTTTTGTACGGACAGGGAACTACGAGCAGTACTTC. Its protein is CASSFVRTGNYEQYF.

The chain uses TRBV18 and TRBJ2-5; 8 bases are shared with TRBD1. V dropped 1 base and J dropped 5; count of bases not matched to a gene: 0. This CDR3 is 13 amino acids long. Germline values: CDR1 KGHSH, CDR2 LQKENI. CDR3 in DNA: TGTGCCAGCTCACCACGACAGGGGGAGACCCAGTACTTC. As protein: CASSPRQGETQYF.

The chain carries TRBV20-1 and TRBJ2-1; D gene uncertain. Trimming shortened V by 6 bases and J by 6 bases, and 6 bases separated the two germline ends. The CDR3 runs 10 residues. CDR1 is DFQATT, CDR2 SNEGSKA, per germline (reference sequence). The CDR3 loop is CSAGSNEQFF. The CDR3 coding sequence is TGCAGTGCGGGCAGCAATGAGCAGTTCTTC.

The chain joins TRBV5-1 to TRBJ2-3, with TRBD2 matching 9 bases. Per germline, CDR1 SGHRS and CDR2 YFSETQ. The V gene end was trimmed by 5 bases and the J gene end by 0 bases; junction bases not matched to a gene: 4. This CDR3 comprises 15 residues. CDR3 region: CASRPTSGSTDTQYF. The DNA for the CDR3 is TGCGCCAGCAGGCCTACTAGCGGGAGCACAGATACGCAGTATTTT.

This chain connects TRBV5-6 to TRBJ2-7; no clear D. The CDR3 loop spans 14 amino acids. CDR1 and CDR2 (germline): SGHDT, YYEEEE. The V gene lost 1 base and the J gene lost 4 bases, with 12 bases spanning the gap. CDR3 sequence (DNA): TGTGCCAGCAGCTTGCCGATGGGCCTGTACGAGCAGTACGTC. It encodes CASSLPMGLYEQYV.

J is TRBJ2-2 and V is TRBV12-5; 10 nucleotides agree with TRBD1. Germline V CDR1 and CDR2: LGHNT, FRNRAP. The V segment lost 1 base and the J segment 1 base; nucleotides outside the gene matches: 3. This CDR3 comprises 17 residues. The CDR3, as DNA: TGTGCTAGTGGTTTGGCGACAGGGGGCCGGAACACCGGGGAGCTGTTTTTT. Translation: CASGLATGGRNTGELFF.

V is TRBV18 and J is TRBJ2-2, with D possibly TRBD2 on 6 matching bases. The CDR3 runs to 15 residues. V gave up 1 base and J gave up 0 bases, with 6 bases separating them. Germline V CDR1 and CDR2: KGHSH, LQKENI. The CDR3 spells CASSPRDSNTGELFF. DNA for the CDR3: TGTGCCAGCTCACCACGGGACTCGAACACCGGGGAGCTGTTTTTT.

The genes are TRBV30 and TRBJ1-5; perhaps TRBD1 as D (6 bases). Germline CDR1 GTSNPN, CDR2 SVGIG (reference sequence). This CDR3 contains 15 residues. V shed 1 base and J shed 3 bases, with 13 bases lying between them. The CDR3 DNA sequence: TGTGCCTGGAGTGGACAGGCTTCCCTCAATCAGCCCCAGCATTTT. It yields the protein CAWSGQASLNQPQHF.

This clone was found a few times. V usage is TRBV10-3 and J usage is TRBJ2-5; a weak D match, TRBD1 (5 bases). From germline, CDR1 is ENHRY and CDR2 SYGVKD. V was pared by 2 bases and J by 5 bases, with 9 bases between. The length of the CDR3 is 13 residues. DNA for the CDR3: TGTGCCATCAGTGAGCGGGCAGGGGAGACCCAGTACTTC. It is translated as CAISERAGETQYF.

The chain recombines TRBV28 with TRBJ1-1; no clear D gene. CDR3 length: 15 amino acids. V was trimmed by 3 bases and J by 3 bases, leaving 14 bases between them. Germline CDR1 MDHEN, CDR2 SYDVKM. CDR3 amino acids: CASSFRWEGYTEAFF. The DNA of the CDR3 is TGTGCCAGCAGTTTTAGGTGGGAGGGTTACACTGAAGCTTTCTTT.

As regards this clone: This probably arose from a read error, given a far larger clone one base away. The gene calls are TRBV5-5 and TRBJ2-5, with D possibly TRBD2 on 5 matching bases. Trimming left V 3 bases short and J 5 bases short, with 5 bases between. The CDR3 spans 11 residues. Germline CDR1 is SGHKS and CDR2 is YYEKEE (reference sequence). In DNA form, the CDR3 reads TGTGCCAGCAGCTCGGGGGAGACCCAGTACTTC. It encodes CASSSGETQYF.

V gene TRBV7-9 combines with J gene TRBJ2-1; 9 nucleotides match TRBD1. V lost 4 bases and J lost 11; bases outside the gene matches: 24. There are 19 residues in the CDR3. Per germline, CDR1 SEHNR and CDR2 FQNEAQ (reference sequence). CDR3 protein: CASSSLALAGVQGALQQFF. In nucleotides, the CDR3 is TGTGCCAGCAGCTCCCTAGCCCTAGCCGGGGTACAGGGGGCCCTTCAGCAGTTCTTC.

The chain joins TRBV30 to TRBJ2-6; 8 positions match TRBD2. The germline gives CDR1 GTSNPN, CDR2 SVGIG (reference sequence). The CDR3 loop spans 19 amino acids. V lost 6 bases to trimming and J lost 0 bases; unmatched junction nucleotides: 16. The CDR3 loop is CACHGGAGPRSSGANVLTF. The CDR3 DNA reads as TGTGCCTGCCACGGGGGGGCAGGCCCCCGTAGCTCTGGGGCCAACGTCCTGACTTTC. The whole variable domain, remainder taken from reference TRBV30 and TRBJ2-6, is SQTIHQWPATLVQPVGSPLSLECTVEGTSNPNLYWYRQAAGRGLQLLFYSVGIGQISSEVPQNLSASRPQDRQFILSSKKLLLSDSGFYLCACHGGAGPRSSGANVLTFGAGSRLTVL.

The chain carries TRBV30 and TRBJ2-7, with D possibly matching TRBD1 (5 bases). V shed 0 bases and J shed 2 bases, with 11 bases lying between them. Germline V lookup: CDR1 GTSNPN, CDR2 SVGIG (reference sequence). The CDR3 loop spans 14 amino acids. The CDR3: CAWSVGRAPYEQYF. The CDR3 nucleotides read TGTGCCTGGAGTGTAGGCAGGGCTCCCTACGAGCAGTACTTC.

The CDR3 DNA is TGTGCCAGCAGCTTAGGGACAGGGACCAGCACAGATACGCAGTATTTT. Translating gives CASSLGTGTSTDTQYF. This sequence joins TRBV7-7 and TRBJ2-3; 8 positions agree with TRBD1. CDR3 length: 16 amino acids. Trimming cost V 1 base and J 0 bases; bases outside gene matches: 3. Germline CDR1 and CDR2: SSHAT and FNYEAQ (reference sequence).

The chain is built from TRBV28 and TRBJ2-1, with 9 bases identical to TRBD1. This CDR3 region has 13 residues. Germline CDR1 MDHEN, CDR2 SYDVKM. Trimming cost V 6 bases and J 4 bases; bases outside gene matches: 1. CDR3 in amino acids: CASRGQGYNEQFF. CDR3 DNA sequence: TGTGCCAGCAGGGGACAGGGTTACAATGAGCAGTTCTTC.

The chain couples TRBV28 to TRBJ1-3, with unresolved D. The CDR3 runs 14 residues. The V and J ends lost 3 bases and 6 bases respectively, with 12 bases between them. The germline V gene encodes CDR1 MDHEN and CDR2 SYDVKM. The CDR3, as DNA: TGTGCCAGCAGTTTCCTCAACATTAAAAACACCATATATTTT. Amino acid sequence: CASSFLNIKNTIYF. The full variable domain, in which reference TRBV28 and TRBJ1-3 provide the parts outside the CDR3, is DVKVTQSSRYLVKRTGEKVFLECVQDMDHENMFWYRQDPGLGLRLIYFSYDVKMKEKGDIPEGYSVSREKKERFSLILESASTNQTSMYLCASSFLNIKNTIYFGEGSWLTVV.

The rearrangement uses TRBV5-1 and TRBJ2-1; the match to TRBD1 covers 10 bases. This CDR3 comprises 15 residues. J was trimmed by 6 bases and V by 4 bases; bases with no gene match: 7. The germline gives CDR1 SGHRS, CDR2 YFSETQ. The CDR3: CASSPSRDRGNEQFF. For the CDR3, the DNA is TGCGCCAGCAGCCCAAGCCGGGACAGGGGCAATGAGCAGTTCTTC.

This clone was picked up one time. The J gene is TRBJ2-7, the V gene TRBV2, with 8 bases fitting TRBD1. The CDR3 loop spans 15 amino acids. Germline loops: CDR1 SNHLY, CDR2 FYNNEI. The junction had 10 bases not matched to a gene; V was cut back by 6 bases and J by 3 bases. As DNA, the CDR3 is TGTGCCAGCAGGGGGGGACAGGCAAAAAACTACGAGCAGTACGTC. As protein: CASRGGQAKNYEQYV.

The genes are TRBV28 and TRBJ2-7; the D gene is possibly TRBD1 (5 bases). Germline lookup yields CDR1 MDHEN and CDR2 SYDVKM. V lost 5 bases, J lost 0 bases, and 5 bases lay in between. There are 12 residues in the CDR3. The CDR3 sequence is CASSQGSYEQYF. The CDR3 nucleotides read TGTGCCAGCAGTCAGGGCTCCTACGAGCAGTACTTC.

The genes are TRBV16 and TRBJ1-1, with D tentatively TRBD1 (5 bases). Germline values: CDR1 KGHSY, CDR2 FQNENV. This CDR3 has 13 amino acids. The V gene lost 5 bases and the J gene lost 1 base, with 8 bases spanning the gap. CDR3 sequence reads: CASSADRNTEAFF. CDR3 DNA sequence: TGTGCCAGCAGCGCCGACAGGAACACTGAAGCTTTCTTT.